These 31 T cell receptor beta chains share one sample of origin, sequenced in a study of long-term antiretroviral therapy in people with HIV. The libraries were made with immunoSEQ v3.0 at survey level. Assay used: immunoSEQ multiplex PCR; TCRdb lists only in-frame clones, some missing. This sample has tens of thousands of clones, with around 83% found just once. This material consisted of unsorted PBMCs, taken 1 year after starting antiretroviral therapy. The receptors were gathered from a man between 18 and 29 years old with HIV.

This chain uses TRBV7-9 with TRBJ2-7, with no clear D. The CDR3 consists of 15 residues. Germline assignment: CDR1 SEHNR and CDR2 FQNEAQ (reference sequence). Trimming shortened V by 1 base and J by 0 bases, and 10 bases separated the two germline ends. CDR3 amino acids: CASSLGDLSSYEQYF. DNA for the CDR3: TGTGCCAGCAGCTTAGGAGACCTTAGCTCCTACGAGCAGTACTTC.

The chain employs TRBV7-2 and TRBJ2-5; D is ambiguous. With 4 bases removed from V and 2 bases from J, the gap between germline ends came to 17 bases. In germline, CDR1 is SGHTA, CDR2 FQGNSA. CDR3 length: 16 amino acids. This CDR3 is CASSSEVLAPQETQYF. In DNA form, the CDR3 reads TGTGCCAGCAGCTCCGAGGTATTGGCTCCTCAAGAGACCCAGTACTTC.

The chain combines TRBV7-9 with TRBJ2-3; D not certain. Germline CDR1 reads SEHNR; CDR2 reads FQNEAQ (reference sequence). Trimming shortened V by 11 bases and J by 3 bases, and 12 bases separated the two germline ends. The CDR3 consists of 12 residues. The CDR3 is CAARDGTDTQYF. CDR3 DNA: TGTGCCGCGAGAGATGGGACAGATACGCAGTATTTT.

V gene TRBV27 combines with J gene TRBJ2-2; TRBD2 matches 9 bases. The CDR3 length is 15 residues. With V trimmed by 6 bases and J by 4 bases, 6 bases remained unmatched. Germline V gives CDR1 MNHEY, CDR2 SMNVEV (reference sequence). For the CDR3, the DNA is TGTGCCAGCAGCTTAGCGGGAGTCTTCACCGGGGAGCTGTTTTTT. Protein product: CASSLAGVFTGELFF.

V gene TRBV5-6 combines with J gene TRBJ2-2; no firm D call. Trimming took 0 bases from V and 0 from J, leaving 9 bases between them. CDR1 is SGHDT, CDR2 YYEEEE, per germline. The CDR3 extends over 16 amino acids. CDR3 bases: TGTGCCAGCAGCTTGGCAAGGAGCCCGAACACCGGGGAGCTGTTTTTT. Protein: CASSLARSPNTGELFF.

The rearrangement uses TRBV6-4 and TRBJ2-1; D remains ambiguous. V lost 4 bases and J lost 8, with 3 bases in between. Germline assignment: CDR1 MRHNA and CDR2 SNTAGT. There are 10 residues in the CDR3. The CDR3 is CASSVHEQFF. CDR3 bases: TGTGCCAGCAGTGTTCATGAGCAGTTCTTC.

This rearrangement joins TRBV9 to TRBJ1-3, with 9 bases lining up with TRBD1. CDR1 SGDLS and CDR2 YYNGEE come from the germline V gene. The CDR3 covers 16 residues. J was trimmed by 2 bases and V by 0 bases; bases with no gene match: 3. As DNA, the CDR3 is TGTGCCAGCAGCGTAGTGGACAGGGGTACTGGAAACACCATATATTTT. Its translation is CASSVVDRGTGNTIYF.

The rearrangement joins TRBV29-1 to TRBJ2-5, with D unclear. This CDR3 region has 13 residues. V was trimmed by 0 bases and J by 2 bases, leaving 7 bases between them. Germline CDR1 is SQVTM and CDR2 is ANQGSEA. In DNA, the CDR3 is TGCAGCGTTGAAGATCACGGGCAAGAGACCCAGTACTTC. It translates to CSVEDHGQETQYF.

Concerning this clone: An end of the junction differs from the germline gene, which may be a read error. The rearrangement uses TRBV7-9 and TRBJ1-1, with D unresolved. CDR1 and CDR2 from the germline V gene are SEHNR and FQNEAQ (reference sequence). This CDR3 is 13 amino acids long. DNA for the CDR3: TGTGCCAGCAGCTCGGGCCTGAACACTGAAGTTTTCTTT. The encoded protein is CASSSGLNTEVFF.

V usage is TRBV7-9 and J usage is TRBJ2-1, with 11 bases aligning to TRBD1. Per germline, CDR1 SEHNR and CDR2 FQNEAQ (reference sequence). This CDR3 has 13 amino acids. V shed 6 bases and J 9 bases; nucleotides not matched to a gene: 4. CDR3: CASSGQGAGEQFF. CDR3 in DNA: TGTGCCAGCAGTGGACAGGGGGCCGGTGAGCAGTTCTTC. Full variable domain (outside the CDR3, taken from reference TRBV7-9 and TRBJ2-1): DTGVSQNPRHKITKRGQNVTFRCDPISEHNRLYWYRQTLGQGPEFLTYFQNEAQLEKSRLLSDRFSAERPKGSFSTLEIQRTEQGDSAMYLCASSGQGAGEQFFGPGTRLTVL.

The CDR3 coding sequence is TGTGCCAGCAGGGGAGACTATGGCTACACCTTC. Its translation: CASRGDYGYTF. The V and J genes are TRBV28 and TRBJ1-2; D gene ambiguous. Germline V gene data show CDR1 as MDHEN and CDR2 as SYDVKM. The CDR3 consists of 11 residues. Between the trimmed V and J ends, which lost 6 bases and 3 bases, there was a span of 5 bases.

The chain uses TRBV19 and TRBJ1-5; D not certain. Trimming took 7 bases from V and 0 from J, leaving 13 bases between them. The length of the CDR3 is 15 residues. Germline V lookup: CDR1 LNHDA, CDR2 SQIVND (reference sequence). The CDR3 reads CASTPRIYSNQPQHF. The CDR3 nucleotides are TGTGCCAGTACACCCAGAATTTATAGCAATCAGCCCCAGCATTTT.

CDR3 residues: CASSLGQGEDEQYF. Here the CDR3 DNA reads TGCGCCAGCAGCTTGGGACAGGGTGAGGACGAGCAGTACTTC. The chain carries TRBV5-1 and TRBJ2-7; 7 nucleotides match TRBD1. The V gene end was trimmed by 0 bases and the J gene end by 5 bases; junction bases not matched to a gene: 5. The CDR3 runs 14 residues. Germline V lookup: CDR1 SGHRS, CDR2 YFSETQ.

The V call is TRBV4-3, the J call TRBJ2-7, with 7 bases matching TRBD2. The J segment lost 3 bases and the V segment lost 4 bases, leaving 18 bases of the junction unmatched. This CDR3 has 18 amino acids. The germline V gene has CDR1 LGHNA and CDR2 YSLEER. CDR3 residues: CASSRSRLADHTDYEQYF. The CDR3, as DNA: TGCGCCAGCAGCCGCTCCAGGCTAGCGGACCATACCGACTACGAGCAGTACTTC.

V and J are TRBV14 and TRBJ2-5; D might be TRBD1 or TRBD2, each matching 6 bases. Germline V gene data show CDR1 as SGHDN and CDR2 as FVKESK. Trimming took 3 bases from V and 5 from J, leaving 10 bases between them. The CDR3 runs 13 residues. CDR3 nucleotide sequence: TGTGCCAGCAGCCACATAGGGGGGGAGACCCAGTACTTC. It codes for CASSHIGGETQYF.

The genes are TRBV7-8 and TRBJ2-7; 7 bases map to TRBD1. Germline CDR1 and CDR2: SGHVS and FQNEAQ. CDR3 length: 15 amino acids. J was trimmed by 1 base and V by 8 bases; bases with no gene match: 11. The CDR3, as DNA: TGTGCCAGCCGCCCGGGGTGGGGACAGTCCTACGAGCAGTACTTC. It translates to CASRPGWGQSYEQYF.

The chain couples TRBV5-1 to TRBJ2-7, with TRBD2 matching over 7 bases. Trimming removed 4 bases from V and 3 bases from J; junction bases left unmatched: 10. The CDR3 totals 15 residues. CDR1 is SGHRS, CDR2 YFSETQ, per germline. The chain's CDR3 is CASSPSSGEFYEQYF. CDR3 coding DNA: TGCGCCAGCAGCCCCTCTAGCGGAGAATTCTACGAGCAGTACTTC.

This chain links TRBV19 with TRBJ1-5, with D possibly TRBD1 on 5 matching bases. The germline gives CDR1 LNHDA, CDR2 SQIVND (reference sequence). The CDR3 contains 13 residues. V lost 11 bases and J 6 bases, leaving 17 bases between the germline ends. CDR3 coding DNA: TGTGCCGGATCGGGGGGTGCGGGTCAGCCCCAGCATTTT. Its translation is CAGSGGAGQPQHF.

The chain recombines TRBV5-6 with TRBJ2-4, with 9 bases fitting TRBD1. J was trimmed by 8 bases and V by 0 bases; bases with no gene match: 6. Per the germline V gene, CDR1 is SGHDT and CDR2 is YYEEEE. The CDR3 has 15 amino acids. The CDR3 coding sequence is TGTGCCAGCAGCTTGGACCGGGACAGGGAAGACATTCAGTACTTC. Translation: CASSLDRDREDIQYF.

The chain couples TRBV6-5 to TRBJ2-2, with 7 bases aligning to TRBD1. Looked up from germline, CDR1 is MNHEY and CDR2 is SVGAGI. The CDR3 is 16 residues long. J was trimmed by 8 bases and V by 4 bases; bases with no gene match: 13. This chain's CDR3 is CASSSRDSIIGGELFF. The DNA for the CDR3 is TGTGCCAGCAGTTCCCGGGACAGTATAATTGGGGGGGAGCTGTTTTTT.

The chain combines TRBV28 with TRBJ2-2; TRBD2 might be the D (5 bases). Per germline, CDR1 MDHEN and CDR2 SYDVKM. This CDR3 is 14 amino acids long. Deletions cut 3 bases from V and 0 bases from J, with 5 bases between. The CDR3 region is CASSFSANTGELFF. Written as DNA, the CDR3 is TGTGCCAGCAGTTTTAGCGCGAACACCGGGGAGCTGTTTTTT.

V usage is TRBV15 and J usage is TRBJ2-7; D remains unclear. Germline lookup yields CDR1 LNHNV and CDR2 YYDKDF (reference sequence). Trimming took 0 bases from V and 2 from J, leaving 8 bases between them. This CDR3 comprises 14 residues. CDR3 sequence: CATSRERGTYEQYF. DNA of the CDR3: TGTGCCACCAGCAGAGAGCGTGGGACCTACGAGCAGTACTTC.

The rearrangement joins TRBV18 to TRBJ2-7, with D perhaps given as TRBD1 or TRBD2 (5 bases each). CDR1 KGHSH and CDR2 LQKENI come from the germline V gene. CDR3 length: 16 amino acids. V lost 3 bases and J 4 bases, leaving 19 bases between the germline ends. The CDR3 sequence is CASSPRSAGTDYEQYF. DNA for the CDR3: TGTGCCAGCTCACCTCGCTCCGCCGGGACGGATTACGAGCAGTACTTC.

The CDR3 spells CSARDEYEQYF. The CDR3 region has the DNA TGCAGTGCTAGAGATGAGTACGAGCAGTACTTC. The chain joins TRBV20-1 to TRBJ2-7; no clear D gene. Trimming took 0 bases from V and 4 from J, leaving 4 bases between them. The CDR3 totals 11 residues. CDR1 DFQATT and CDR2 SNEGSKA come from the germline V gene (reference sequence).

This sequence joins TRBV27 and TRBJ1-4, with D maybe TRBD1 (6 bases). This CDR3 spans 14 amino acids. Looked up from germline, CDR1 is MNHEY and CDR2 is SMNVEV (reference sequence). The V gene lost 2 bases and the J gene lost 3 bases, with 7 bases spanning the gap. Here the CDR3 reads CASSLQGPNEKLFF. CDR3 DNA sequence: TGTGCCAGCAGTTTACAGGGGCCTAATGAAAAACTGTTTTTT. The full variable domain, with the rest looked up from reference TRBV27 and TRBJ1-4, is EAQVTQNPRYLITVTGKKLTVTCSQNMNHEYMSWYRQDPGLGLRQIYYSMNVEVTDKGDVPEGYKVSRKEKRNFPLILESPSPNQTSLYFCASSLQGPNEKLFFGSGTQLSVL.

V is TRBV28 and J is TRBJ2-7, with TRBD1 identical over 10 bases. CDR1 is MDHEN, CDR2 SYDVKM, per germline. The junction had 9 bases not matched to a gene; V was cut back by 5 bases and J by 5 bases. This CDR3 comprises 15 residues. The CDR3 loop reads CASSTRGTGAHEQYF. As DNA, the CDR3 is TGTGCCAGCAGTACCCGCGGGACAGGGGCCCACGAGCAGTACTTC. Full variable domain (remainder filled in from reference TRBV28 and TRBJ2-7): DVKVTQSSRYLVKRTGEKVFLECVQDMDHENMFWYRQDPGLGLRLIYFSYDVKMKEKGDIPEGYSVSREKKERFSLILESASTNQTSMYLCASSTRGTGAHEQYFGPGTRLTVT.

This clone was observed a single time. The chain carries TRBV6-4 and TRBJ2-5, with D tentatively TRBD1 or TRBD2 (5 bases each). Germline V lookup: CDR1 MRHNA, CDR2 SNTAGT. The CDR3 is 13 residues long. Trimming removed 5 bases from V and 3 bases from J, with 10 bases in between. The CDR3 loop is CASSRDGKETQYF. The CDR3 DNA reads TGTGCCAGCAGTCGGGACGGTAAAGAGACCCAGTACTTC.

V gene TRBV6-1 combines with J gene TRBJ2-7; D may be TRBD2 (6 bases). Germline lookup yields CDR1 MNHNS and CDR2 SASEGT. The CDR3 extends over 13 amino acids. V was shortened by 5 bases and J by 3 bases, with 11 bases between the two germline ends. The CDR3 region has the DNA TGTGCCAGCAGTTTCCACGGGGGCTACGAGCAGTACTTC. Amino acid sequence: CASSFHGGYEQYF.

Here the CDR3 reads CASSQKGAAGGVEQFF. CDR3 bases: TGCGCCAGCAGCCAAAAGGGCGCGGCGGGGGGGGTTGAGCAGTTCTTC. V and J are TRBV4-3 and TRBJ2-1; 9 nucleotides agree with TRBD2. Germline loops: CDR1 LGHNA, CDR2 YSLEER. The CDR3 contains 16 residues. V was clipped by 2 bases and J by 9 bases; unmatched bases: 11.

This clone is medium-sized within its sample. A junction end diverges from the germline sequence, so it may reflect a read error. This rearrangement joins TRBV7-7 to TRBJ2-1; 12 nucleotides agree with TRBD2. There are 15 residues in the CDR3. Germline CDR1 is SSHAT and CDR2 is FNYEAQ (reference sequence). Written as DNA, the CDR3 is TGTGCTAGCAGCTTAGGACTAGCGGGACTGGATGAGCAGTTCTTC. Translation gives CASSLGLAGLDEQFF.

The rearrangement joins TRBV21-1 to TRBJ2-7; TRBD1 is the table's D call and was not checked against the DNA. TRBV21-1 is designated a pseudogene. CDR3 length: 13 residues. CDR3 nucleotide sequence: TGTGCCAGTTCAACACAGGTCTCCTACGAGCAGTACTTC. This encodes CASSTQVSYEQYF.